This TCR beta chain was recovered during a study of T cells in Graves' hyperthyroidism and ophthalmopathy. V trimming: 10 bases; J trimming: 8 bases; junction bases outside the gene matches: 13. Germline V gene data show CDR1 as MNHNS and CDR2 as SASEGT. The CDR3 runs to 13 residues. RNA transcripts were the template for amplifying TCR beta CDR3 regions. Primed by the HTBI set, a first-round RT-PCR was run on the TCR CDR3. TCRdb reprocessed the multiplex PCR reads with MiXCR, giving one entry per CDR3 protein. The sample lists fewer than 900,000 distinct CDR3 sequences, around 19% occurring once. Material: blood. The genes are TRBV6-1 and TRBJ1-2; 7 bases align to TRBD1. The clonotype comes from a woman aged 45-59 years with Graves' hyperthyroidism that later progressed to Graves' ophthalmopathy. CDR3 in amino acids: CATEDRNLLGYTF. As DNA, the CDR3 is TGTGCCACCGAGGACAGGAACCTTCTGGGCTACACCTTC.